The 6 T cell receptor beta chains listed next were all sequenced from one sample in a study of blood T cell repertoires in COVID-19. Data came from immunoSEQ multiplex PCR; TCRdb stores just in-frame clones and leaves some out. Altogether roughly 260,000 clones are present, approximately 91% being singletons, with the ten largest covering approximately 1.3%. Sequenced material: PBMCs or T cells enriched from blood (not recorded which). These receptors all come from a human donor in a cohort exposed to, infected with or recovered from COVID-19 (not recorded which). The donor label of this sample is uncertain.

V gene TRBV30 combines with J gene TRBJ1-1; D unclear. Germline V gene sequence: CDR1 GTSNPN, CDR2 SVGIG (reference sequence). With 0 bases removed from V and 2 bases from J, the gap between germline ends came to 10 bases. The CDR3 covers 14 residues. CDR3 DNA sequence: TGTGCCTGGAGTGTTGCGCTTGAAAACACTGAAGCTTTCTTT. It translates to CAWSVALENTEAFF.

V usage is TRBV19 and J usage is TRBJ1-1; TRBD1 aligns across 10 bases. V shed 6 bases, J shed 1 base, and the junction held 2 bases outside the gene matches. The CDR3 runs to 14 residues. From germline, CDR1 is LNHDA and CDR2 SQIVND (reference sequence). CDR3 sequence (DNA): TGTGCCAGTAGGGGGACAGGGGCGAACACTGAAGCTTTCTTT. This encodes CASRGTGANTEAFF.

This clone was recorded only once. The chain uses TRBV7-2 and TRBJ1-4; no definite D call. The V and J ends lost 4 bases and 0 bases respectively, with 9 bases between them. This CDR3 region has 15 residues. Germline V gives CDR1 SGHTA, CDR2 FQGNSA. CDR3 amino acids: CASSSSSATNEKLFF. CDR3 coding DNA: TGTGCCAGCAGCTCGTCCTCGGCAACTAATGAAAAACTGTTTTTT.

The chain carries TRBV18 and TRBJ2-2, with D possibly TRBD2 on 7 matching bases. V lost 0 bases to trimming and J lost 0 bases, with 11 bases between them. There are 17 residues in the CDR3. The germline V gene encodes CDR1 KGHSH and CDR2 LQKENI. This chain's CDR3 is CASSPPLGGPNTGELFF. In DNA, the CDR3 is TGTGCCAGCTCACCACCGTTGGGGGGGCCGAACACCGGGGAGCTGTTTTTT.

In nucleotides, the CDR3 is TGTGCCAGCAGCCAAGGGGGCAGTGGACAGGGGACCCACACCATATATTTT. This encodes CASSQGGSGQGTHTIYF. The chain is built from TRBV14 and TRBJ1-3; TRBD1 matches 9 bases. Germline loops: CDR1 SGHDN, CDR2 FVKESK. The trim removed 1 base at V and 8 bases at J, leaving 12 bases unmatched. The CDR3 runs 17 residues.

This chain uses TRBV12-3 or TRBV12-4 with TRBJ1-1, with D possibly matching TRBD1 (5 bases). Trimming stripped 5 bases from V and 6 bases from J, with 13 bases between. The CDR3 has 13 amino acids. The CDR3 region is CASSPSGLAEAFF. The CDR3 DNA reads as TGTGCCAGCAGTCCTTCGGGACTGGCTGAAGCTTTCTTT.